A single sample gave rise to the 23 T cell receptor beta chains below, sequenced in a study of blood T cell repertoires in COVID-19. This table comes from immunoSEQ multiplex PCR, and its TCRdb copy is limited to in-frame clones, with some not included. The repertoire has 200,000 to 250,000 clones, 85% to 90% of them found once; the top ten carry less than 3.5%. Material: peripheral blood. All receptors derive from a woman between 55 and 75 years old with acute or convalescent COVID-19.

This clone has just one count. J is TRBJ2-7 and V is TRBV15; 10 nucleotides agree with TRBD2. Germline CDR1 LNHNV, CDR2 YYDKDF (reference sequence). V was pared by 5 bases and J by 4 bases, with 11 bases of the junction left unmatched. The CDR3 consists of 16 residues. In DNA, the CDR3 is TGTGCCACCAGCCTACGCCTTAGCGGGAGGAGTTACGAGCAGTACTTC. Protein sequence: CATSLRLSGRSYEQYF.

The sample holds a few counts of this clone. The chain is built from TRBV25-1 and TRBJ1-3, with D uncertain. Trimming took off 3 bases at V and 1 base at J, with 7 bases between the two ends. Germline V gene lookup returns CDR1 MGHDK and CDR2 SYGVNS. The length of the CDR3 is 14 residues. DNA of the CDR3: TGTGCCAGCAGTGACTCGGGGTCTGGAAACACCATATATTTT. Amino acids: CASSDSGSGNTIYF.

V gene TRBV6-5 combines with J gene TRBJ1-3; 9 nucleotides line up with TRBD1. V was clipped by 5 bases and J by 6 bases; unmatched bases: 8. CDR1 and CDR2 from the germline V gene are MNHEY and SVGAGI. The CDR3 extends over 15 amino acids. The CDR3 DNA reads as TGTGCCAGCAGTCTCCGGAGACAGGGGGTAAACACCATATATTTT. This translates into CASSLRRQGVNTIYF.

The V and J genes are TRBV30 and TRBJ1-2; D remains ambiguous. The CDR3 covers 13 residues. CDR1 GTSNPN and CDR2 SVGIG come from the germline V gene (reference sequence). Trimming pared 2 bases from V and 2 bases from J, leaving 9 bases between. The CDR3 DNA follows: TGTGCCTGGAGTAGCGGCCAAAACTATGGCTACACCTTC. Protein product: CAWSSGQNYGYTF.

This clone was found a few times. The chain recombines TRBV10-2 with TRBJ2-5; the D gene is possibly TRBD2 (5 bases). The CDR3 has 13 amino acids. Trimming pared 5 bases from V and 5 bases from J, leaving 12 bases between. Germline V gene lookup returns CDR1 WSHSY and CDR2 SAAADI. The CDR3 region is CASSWSRGETQYF. The CDR3 region has the DNA TGCGCCAGCAGTTGGTCCCGAGGGGAGACCCAGTACTTC.

The gene calls are TRBV4-2 and TRBJ1-2; TRBD1 aligns across 8 bases. V lost 0 bases, J lost 6 bases, and 6 bases stayed unmatched. The CDR3 has 15 residues. In germline, CDR1 is LGHNA, CDR2 YNFKEQ. This chain's CDR3 is CASSQEFDRGHGYTF. CDR3 nucleotides: TGTGCCAGCAGCCAAGAGTTCGACAGGGGACATGGCTACACCTTC.

V is TRBV7-2 and J is TRBJ2-2; 9 bases map to TRBD1. The CDR3 length is 16 residues. J was trimmed by 3 bases and V by 1 base; bases with no gene match: 3. Germline values: CDR1 SGHTA, CDR2 FQGNSA. The CDR3 DNA sequence: TGTGCCAGCAGCTTAGTGGGACAGGGTTACACCGGGGAGCTGTTTTTT. Amino acid sequence: CASSLVGQGYTGELFF.

The chain employs TRBV7-3 and TRBJ2-7; D possibly corresponds to TRBD2 (6 bases). From germline, CDR1 is SGHTA and CDR2 FQGTGA. The ends were cut back, 0 bases at V and 0 bases at J, with 6 bases in the middle. The CDR3 has 14 amino acids. CDR3 nucleotide sequence: TGTGCCAGCAGCTTAACGGGGGGCTCCTACGAGCAGTACTTC. Protein sequence: CASSLTGGSYEQYF.

The chain recombines TRBV5-4 with TRBJ1-1; a weak D match, TRBD1 (5 bases). Germline CDR1 SGHNT, CDR2 YYREEE (reference sequence). Trimming took 2 bases from V and 1 from J, leaving 9 bases between them. The CDR3 extends over 14 amino acids. This chain's CDR3 is CASSFRGGNTEAFF. The CDR3 nucleotides read TGTGCCAGCAGCTTCCGGGGGGGGAACACTGAAGCTTTCTTT. The complete variable domain, with remaining parts taken from reference TRBV5-4 and TRBJ1-1, reads ETGVTQSPTHLIKTRGQQVTLRCSSQSGHNTVSWYQQALGQGPQFIFQYYREEENGRGNFPPRFSGLQFPNYSSELNVNALELDDSALYLCASSFRGGNTEAFFGQGTRLTVV.

Written as DNA, the CDR3 is TGTGCCAGCTCCGCGAGTGGTGGGCGAGGGCCTCGGGAGCAGTTCTTC. Translated: CASSASGGRGPREQFF. The rearrangement links TRBV28 to TRBJ2-1, with D perhaps TRBD2 (5 bases). The germline V gene encodes CDR1 MDHEN and CDR2 SYDVKM. The CDR3 spans 16 residues. V lost 8 bases and J 10 bases, leaving 27 bases between the germline ends.

This clone was counted a single time. This chain uses TRBV19 with TRBJ1-5; 9 bases are a match to TRBD1. Germline V CDR1 and CDR2: LNHDA, SQIVND (reference sequence). V was clipped by 7 bases and J by 5 bases; unmatched bases: 9. This CDR3 spans 15 amino acids. CDR3 amino acids: CASMRGQGLYQPQHF. CDR3 bases: TGTGCCAGTATGAGGGGACAGGGCCTCTATCAGCCCCAGCATTTT.

This chain uses TRBV6-6 with TRBJ2-2; a possible D gene is TRBD2 (5 bases). The CDR3 is made up of 15 amino acids. Between the trimmed V and J ends, which lost 6 bases and 0 bases, there was a span of 11 bases. Germline V lookup: CDR1 MNHNY, CDR2 SVGAGI (reference sequence). CDR3 protein: CASRVKEANTGELFF. CDR3 in DNA: TGTGCCAGCAGGGTCAAGGAGGCGAACACCGGGGAGCTGTTTTTT.

This chain links TRBV4-1 with TRBJ1-1, with D tentatively TRBD1 (6 bases). The germline V gene encodes CDR1 MGHRA and CDR2 YSYEKL. The CDR3 spans 18 residues. With 4 bases removed from V and 0 bases from J, the gap between germline ends came to 21 bases. As DNA, the CDR3 is TGCGCCAGCAGCCCCTATGGACAGTCTTCTCACATGAACACTGAAGCTTTCTTT. Encoded protein: CASSPYGQSSHMNTEAFF.

The chain joins TRBV19 to TRBJ1-5, with 7 nucleotides matching TRBD1. Germline assignment: CDR1 LNHDA and CDR2 SQIVND (reference sequence). The CDR3 length is 16 residues. J gave up 1 base and V 6 bases, and 9 bases lay outside the gene matches. The CDR3 coding sequence is TGTGCCAGTAGCTCGACACAGGGGTGGAGCAATCAGCCCCAGCATTTT. Its translation: CASSSTQGWSNQPQHF.

The CDR3 DNA reads TGTGCCAGTAGTCTACACCGGACAGGGGGAAGCACTGAAGCTTTCTTT. Translated: CASSLHRTGGSTEAFF. V gene TRBV19 combines with J gene TRBJ1-1, with TRBD1 matching 10 bases. Trimming removed 5 bases from V and 4 bases from J; junction bases left unmatched: 10. Germline CDR1 is LNHDA and CDR2 is SQIVND (reference sequence). The CDR3 runs to 16 residues. The complete variable domain, with remaining parts taken from reference TRBV19 and TRBJ1-1, reads DGGITQSPKYLFRKEGQNVTLSCEQNLNHDAMYWYRQDPGQGLRLIYYSQIVNDFQKGDIAEGYSVSREKKESFPLTVTSAQKNPTAFYLCASSLHRTGGSTEAFFGQGTRLTVV.

The CDR3, as DNA: TGTGCCAGTAGTGCACAGGGGTACTATGGCTACACCTTC. It specifies CASSAQGYYGYTF. This sequence joins TRBV19 and TRBJ1-2; 7 nucleotides match TRBD1. Germline loops: CDR1 LNHDA, CDR2 SQIVND (reference sequence). J was trimmed by 3 bases and V by 5 bases; bases with no gene match: 3. The CDR3 loop spans 13 amino acids.

This clone was counted only a few times. The chain links TRBV4-3 to TRBJ2-5; 9 bases agree with TRBD2. V trimming: 4 bases; J trimming: 5 bases; junction bases outside the gene matches: 8. CDR1 is LGHNA and CDR2 is YSLEER in the germline V gene. The CDR3 totals 15 residues. The chain's CDR3 is CASSPGLAGSETQYF. CDR3 nucleotide sequence: TGCGCCAGCAGCCCGGGACTAGCTGGGTCGGAGACCCAGTACTTC.

The chain recombines TRBV11-2 with TRBJ2-2; D may be TRBD2 (6 bases). Trimming took 4 bases from V and 5 from J, leaving 14 bases between them. Looked up from germline, CDR1 is SGHAT and CDR2 is FQNNGV. The CDR3 is made up of 15 amino acids. The CDR3 DNA sequence: TGTGCCAGCAGCTCCCCCGGGGGACTTACCGGGGAGCTGTTTTTT. It translates to CASSSPGGLTGELFF.

The rearrangement links TRBV7-6 to TRBJ2-1, with D tentatively TRBD1 (6 bases). V lost 0 bases and J 5 bases, leaving 8 bases between the germline ends. Germline V gives CDR1 SGHVS, CDR2 FNYEAQ. This CDR3 is 14 amino acids long. The CDR3: CASSLARTDNEQFF. The CDR3 region has the DNA TGTGCCAGCAGCTTAGCACGGACAGACAATGAGCAGTTCTTC.

The rearrangement uses TRBV12-3 or TRBV12-4 and TRBJ1-2, with D maybe TRBD1 (5 bases). The CDR3 sequence is 13 residues long. V gave up 7 bases and J gave up 3 bases, with 12 bases separating them. CDR3 amino acids: CASTMTAYYGYTF. The CDR3 coding sequence is TGTGCCAGCACCATGACAGCTTACTATGGCTACACCTTC.

The CDR3 region has the DNA TGTGCCAGCTCACCACCAGAAGAAGGCAGGGGCCTAGCTGGCTACACCTTC. This codes for CASSPPEEGRGLAGYTF. This sequence joins TRBV18 and TRBJ1-2; possible D gene TRBD1, 6 bases. The germline V gene has CDR1 KGHSH and CDR2 LQKENI. Trimming shortened V by 0 bases and J by 7 bases, and 21 bases separated the two germline ends. The CDR3 loop spans 17 amino acids. Together with reference TRBV18 and TRBJ1-2, the CDR3 gives the full variable domain: NAGVMQNPRHLVRRRGQEARLRCSPMKGHSHVYWYRQLPEEGLKFMVYLQKENIIDESGMPKERFSAEFPKEGPSILRIQQVVRGDSAAYFCASSPPEEGRGLAGYTFGSGTRLTVV.

The chain uses TRBV4-2 and TRBJ1-5, with D tentatively TRBD1 (5 bases). The CDR3 runs 14 residues. With 2 bases removed from V and 1 base from J, the gap between germline ends came to 6 bases. Germline lookup yields CDR1 LGHNA and CDR2 YNFKEQ. The DNA of the CDR3 is TGTGCCAGCAGCCAAAGGGGAAGCAATCAGCCCCAGCATTTT. Its translation: CASSQRGSNQPQHF.

This chain joins TRBV10-3 and TRBJ1-2, with 7 bases fitting TRBD1. CDR3 length equals 14 residues. Per the germline V gene, CDR1 is ENHRY and CDR2 is SYGVKD. The junction had 4 bases not matched to a gene; V was cut back by 4 bases and J by 2 bases. The CDR3 sequence is CAISGRGPNYGYTF. The CDR3, as DNA: TGTGCCATCAGTGGGAGGGGGCCCAACTATGGCTACACCTTC.